Reported below is one T cell receptor beta chain. What it binds is unknown. Investigators performed immunoSEQ version v3.0 at survey level. The method was immunoSEQ multiplex PCR; TCRdb's version includes in-frame clones alone and lacks a portion of them. The sample consists of about 12,000 clones, about 87% of them appearing once. This sample was taken from a study of long-term antiretroviral therapy in people with HIV. Study-wide background: In the earliest collections, sampling predates the 2015 immediate-ART recommendation by about a decade. Overall study findings and caveats: With ART, diversity went up but was still lower than in transplant donor controls.

The CDR3 length is 14 residues. CDR1 is SGHAT, CDR2 FQNNGV, per germline. V was clipped by 3 bases and J by 3 bases, with 9 bases between them. Donors each had at least one pre-ART PBMC sample and at least two post-ART ones. This sequence was found in a woman aged 40 to 55 with HIV. The chain couples TRBV11-2 to TRBJ1-5; D is undetermined. The sequences come from unsorted PBMCs, collected 2.1 years after starting antiretroviral therapy. CDR3 protein: CASSLEGYNQPQHF. The DNA for the CDR3 is TGTGCCAGCAGCTTGGAAGGGTACAATCAGCCCCAGCATTTT.